The rows below give T cell receptor beta chains drawn from one sample of a study of blood T cell repertoires in COVID-19. The assay was immunoSEQ multiplex PCR, and TCRdb's table has in-frame clones only and misses some. The sample has hundreds of thousands of clones, 86% seen once. The sequenced sample consisted of peripheral blood. The receptors stem from a woman between 25 and 40 years old with active or convalescent COVID-19. CDR3s include the opening cysteine and the closing phenylalanine or tryptophan. The D gene is left open where the match is weak. Rows may omit the clone size; those that give it use once, few, many or a size class.

v_gene	j_gene	abundance	d_gene	CDR3aa	CDR3nt
TRBV5-1	TRBJ1-2	few	TRBD1	CASRFDLQGMGGYTF	TGCGCCAGCAGGTTCGACCTACAGGGGATGGGGGGCTACACCTTC
TRBV5-1	TRBJ1-1	-	-	CASSLPDTEAFF	TGCGCCAGCAGCTTGCCAGACACTGAAGCTTTCTTT
TRBV5-1	TRBJ2-1	-	TRBD2	CASSLAAGLAHEQFF	TGCGCCAGCAGCTTGGCAGCGGGACTAGCCCATGAGCAGTTCTTC
TRBV18	TRBJ1-5	-	TRBD1	CASSPSGTGSNQPQHF	TGTGCCAGCTCACCCAGCGGGACAGGTTCCAATCAGCCCCAGCATTTT
TRBV4-1	TRBJ1-2	-	-	CASSQPGDGYTF	TGCGCCAGCAGCCAACCAGGGGATGGCTACACCTTC
TRBV5-5	TRBJ2-6	-	-	CASSSLSEPSGANVLTF	TGTGCCAGCAGCTCCCTCAGTGAACCCTCTGGGGCCAACGTCCTGACTTTC
TRBV12-3/TRBV12-4	TRBJ1-2	-	TRBD1	CASMETGNYGYTF	TGTGCCAGCATGGAGACAGGGAACTATGGCTACACCTTC
TRBV21-1	TRBJ1-1	few	-	CASSNKHGTGEAFF	TGTGCCAGCAGCAATAAGCATGGGACAGGGGAAGCTTTCTTT
TRBV10-2	TRBJ1-4	-	-	CASSANRATNEKLFF	TGCGCCAGCAGTGCCAACCGAGCAACTAATGAAAAACTGTTTTTT
TRBV9	TRBJ2-1	-	TRBD2	CASSSRMGTSGSYNEQFF	TGTGCCAGCAGCTCAAGAATGGGGACTAGCGGGAGCTATAATGAGCAGTTCTTC
TRBV11-2	TRBJ1-6	few	-	CASSSTDSNSPLHF	TGTGCCAGCAGCTCGACGGACTCGAATTCACCCCTCCACTTT
TRBV7-9	TRBJ1-1	-	TRBD1	CASRSEDRGFGAFF	TGTGCCAGCAGGTCGGAGGACAGGGGCTTTGGGGCTTTCTTT
TRBV5-1	TRBJ2-2	once	TRBD1	CASSSRTGPTTGELFF	TGCGCCAGCAGCTCTAGGACAGGGCCGACCACCGGGGAGCTGTTTTTT